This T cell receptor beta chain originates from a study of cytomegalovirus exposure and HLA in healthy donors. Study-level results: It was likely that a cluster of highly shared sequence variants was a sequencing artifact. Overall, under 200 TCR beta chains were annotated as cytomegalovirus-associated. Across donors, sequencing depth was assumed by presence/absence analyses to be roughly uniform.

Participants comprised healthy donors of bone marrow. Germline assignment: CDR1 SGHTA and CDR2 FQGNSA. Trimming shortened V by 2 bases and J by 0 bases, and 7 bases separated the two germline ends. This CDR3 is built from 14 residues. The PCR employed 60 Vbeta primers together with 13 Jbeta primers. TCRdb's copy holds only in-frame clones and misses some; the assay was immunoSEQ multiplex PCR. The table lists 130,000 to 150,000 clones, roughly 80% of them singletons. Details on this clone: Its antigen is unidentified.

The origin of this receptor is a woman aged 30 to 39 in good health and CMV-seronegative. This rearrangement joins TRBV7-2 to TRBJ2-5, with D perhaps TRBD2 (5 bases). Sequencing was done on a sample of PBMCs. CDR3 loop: CASSLTGNQETQYF. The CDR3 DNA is TGTGCCAGCAGCTTAACGGGGAACCAAGAGACCCAGTACTTC.